Listed below are T cell receptor beta chains from one sample, sequenced in a study of cytomegalovirus exposure and HLA in healthy donors. Data came from immunoSEQ multiplex PCR; TCRdb stores just in-frame clones and leaves some out. The sample records about 80,000 clones, approximately 62% being singletons. Material: PBMCs. Receptor source: a male donor in good health and CMV-seropositive. Both conserved end residues are part of each CDR3.

j_call v_call cdr3_aa
TRBJ2-5 TRBV19 CASSIGGHPQETQYF
TRBJ2-3 TRBV28 CASRLGQNTDTQYF
TRBJ1-1 TRBV19 CASSAAQGTEAFF
TRBJ2-7 TRBV28 CASSSRLSTDNYEQYF
TRBJ2-7 TRBV30 CAWGEDRANEQYF
TRBJ2-5 TRBV5-6 CASSLAGTSGSETQYF
TRBJ1-1 TRBV27 CASSFLDSNTEAFF
TRBJ1-1 TRBV5-6 CASSLRQGVPKAFF
TRBJ2-1 TRBV11-1 CASSLVPGLANNEQFF
TRBJ2-7 TRBV29-1 CSVETRDYEQYF
TRBJ1-2 TRBV28 CASSLRGGYGYTF
TRBJ1-5 TRBV9 CASSTQGFSNQPQHF
TRBJ1-3 TRBV15 CATSRDPGRGNTIYF
TRBJ2-6 TRBV5-1 CASSLAVTATLGANVLTF
TRBJ1-4 TRBV7-2 CASSLEGGEKLFF
TRBJ1-4 TRBV9 CASSVAPGEKLFF
TRBJ1-2 TRBV4-3 CASSQGQGFGYGYTF
TRBJ1-6 TRBV30 CAWSAGRGLRNSPLHF
TRBJ2-5 TRBV5-6 CASSFFVAGGLGTQYF
TRBJ1-4 TRBV6-5 CASKGGTGGEKLFF
TRBJ1-1 TRBV7-2 CASSLEGTPNTEAFF
TRBJ1-5 TRBV28 CASSLGHYSGGNQPQHF
TRBJ2-5 TRBV28 CASNSLETQYF
TRBJ2-7 TRBV6-1 CASSPPVGTNYEQYF
TRBJ1-3 TRBV25-1 CASSDLADTIYF
TRBJ1-2 TRBV29-1 CSVEGEGGYTF
TRBJ2-5 TRBV29-1 CSVGWTSGETQYF
TRBJ1-2 TRBV18 CASSRGRGGYGYTF
TRBJ2-3 TRBV30 CAWSSGGGGATDTQYF
TRBJ2-2 TRBV10-3 CAATEDTGELFF
TRBJ2-7 TRBV5-6 CASSFGTLTYEQYF
TRBJ2-5 TRBV7-6 CASSLNKPGLGLETQYF
TRBJ2-7 TRBV5-4 CASSSGNYEQYF